These 29 T cell receptor beta chains came from one sample sequenced in a study of cytomegalovirus exposure and HLA in healthy donors. The PCR employed 60 Vbeta primers together with 13 Jbeta primers. Here immunoSEQ multiplex PCR was the method, and the copy in TCRdb shows in-frame clones only, minus some. The sample yields approximately 76,000 clones, about 64% seen once. Material for sequencing was PBMCs. The receptor source for this set is a man younger than 40 in good health and CMV-seropositive.

The gene calls are TRBV18 and TRBJ1-1, with 10 bases fitting TRBD1. The V gene's germline CDR1 is KGHSH and CDR2 LQKENI. The CDR3 spans 15 residues. V lost 4 bases, J lost 5 bases, and 7 bases stayed unmatched. The DNA of the CDR3 is TGTGCCAGCTCACAAGACAGGGGGCTCGGGACTGAAGCTTTCTTT. As protein: CASSQDRGLGTEAFF.

This chain connects TRBV6-1 to TRBJ2-7, with TRBD1 matching 7 bases. CDR1 and CDR2 from the germline V gene are MNHNS and SASEGT. This CDR3 spans 15 amino acids. The V gene end was trimmed by 4 bases and the J gene end by 1 base; junction bases not matched to a gene: 7. CDR3 in amino acids: CASSGYRDRSYEQYF. The CDR3 DNA is TGTGCCAGCAGTGGATACCGGGACAGATCCTACGAGCAGTACTTC.

Turning to this clone: One junction end disagrees with the germline gene, perhaps due to a read error. J is TRBJ2-4 and V is TRBV2; TRBD1 aligns across 7 bases. CDR3 length: 14 residues. CDR1 and CDR2 (germline): SNHLY, FYNNEI. The CDR3 sequence is CASSSQGPGNIRYF. CDR3 nucleotide sequence: TGTGCCAGCAGTTCACAGGGGCCCGGAAACATTCGGTACTTC. The whole variable domain, remainder taken from reference TRBV2 and TRBJ2-4, is EPEVTQTPSHQVTQMGQEVILRCVPISNHLYFYWYRQILGQKVEFLVSFYNNEISEKSEIFDDQFSVERPDGSNFTLKIRSTKLEDSAMYFCASSSQGPGNIRYFGAGTRLSVL.

In its sample, this clone was seen a few times. V usage is TRBV4-1 and J usage is TRBJ1-1, with a tentative D call TRBD1 (6 bases). CDR3 size: 16 residues. The ends were cut back, 4 bases at V and 1 base at J, with 16 bases in the middle. The germline V gene has CDR1 MGHRA and CDR2 YSYEKL. CDR3: CASSPRGGAGNTEAFF. The CDR3 coding sequence is TGCGCCAGCAGCCCCAGAGGGGGGGCAGGGAACACTGAAGCTTTCTTT.

The V gene is TRBV9, the J gene TRBJ1-4; D gene unclear. Germline V gene sequence: CDR1 SGDLS, CDR2 YYNGEE. Trimming took 0 bases from V and 4 from J, leaving 10 bases between them. CDR3 size: 15 residues. The CDR3 reads CASSVASGINEKLFF. As DNA, the CDR3 is TGTGCCAGCAGCGTAGCTTCAGGAATTAATGAAAAACTGTTTTTT.

The chain carries TRBV7-2 and TRBJ2-2; 10 bases are a match to TRBD2. This CDR3 contains 16 residues. J lost 7 bases, V lost 5 bases, and 10 bases had no gene match. CDR1 and CDR2 from the germline V gene are SGHTA and FQGNSA. This chain's CDR3 is CASSPPGTSVRGELFF. CDR3 sequence (DNA): TGTGCCAGCAGCCCCCCCGGGACTAGCGTCCGCGGGGAGCTGTTTTTT.

The V gene is TRBV4-3, the J gene TRBJ2-1; the D gene is possibly TRBD2 (5 bases). The CDR3 spans 17 residues. Trimming removed 0 bases from V and 0 bases from J, with 12 bases in between. Looked up from germline, CDR1 is LGHNA and CDR2 is YSLEER. CDR3 in amino acids: CASSQDRGGSSYNEQFF. The CDR3 DNA reads as TGCGCCAGCAGCCAAGATCGTGGTGGGAGCTCCTACAATGAGCAGTTCTTC.

The J gene is TRBJ1-1, the V gene TRBV12-2; the table's D gene call, TRBD1, was not cross checked with the DNA. TRBV12-2 is a documented pseudogene. There are 15 residues in the CDR3. CDR3 sequence: CASRPRDRENTEAFF. CDR3 coding DNA: TGTGCAAGTCGCCCCCGCGACAGGGAGAACACTGAAGCTTTCTTT.

This rearrangement joins TRBV7-3 to TRBJ2-5; 11 positions agree with TRBD2. Germline V lookup: CDR1 SGHTA, CDR2 FQGTGA. After removal of 1 base from V and 7 bases from J, the junction contained 8 bases not matched to a gene. This CDR3 has 16 residues. In DNA form, the CDR3 reads TGTGCCAGCAGCTTAATGACTAGCGGGGTGGGGGGGACCCAGTACTTC. Its protein product is CASSLMTSGVGGTQYF. The full variable domain, rest sourced from reference TRBV7-3 and TRBJ2-5, is GAGVSQTPSNKVTEKGKYVELRCDPISGHTALYWYRQSLGQGPEFLIYFQGTGAADDSGLPNDRFFAVRPEGSVSTLKIQRTERGDSAVYLCASSLMTSGVGGTQYFGPGTRLLVL.

This chain links TRBV5-1 with TRBJ2-7; D is possibly TRBD1 (6 bases). With 1 base removed from V and 3 bases from J, the gap between germline ends came to 23 bases. This CDR3 region has 18 residues. CDR1 is SGHRS, CDR2 YFSETQ, per germline. CDR3 amino acids: CASSLRSPGHPSYYEQYF. CDR3 nucleotides: TGCGCCAGCAGCTTGCGAAGTCCGGGACATCCATCTTACTACGAGCAGTACTTC. Variable domain in full (rest from reference TRBV5-1 and TRBJ2-7): KAGVTQTPRYLIKTRGQQVTLSCSPISGHRSVSWYQQTPGQGLQFLFEYFSETQRNKGNFPGRFSGRQFSNSRSEMNVSTLELGDSALYLCASSLRSPGHPSYYEQYFGPGTRLTVT.

This rearrangement joins TRBV21-1 to TRBJ1-4; TRBD1 reflects the table's D call only, with no check against the DNA. TRBV21-1 is classified as a pseudogene. This CDR3 has 17 residues. The CDR3 loop reads CASSKGTGSAVAEKLFF. The CDR3 DNA reads as TGTGCCAGCAGCAAAGGGACAGGCTCGGCGGTTGCTGAAAAACTGTTTTTT.

The chain combines TRBV19 with TRBJ2-5; 9 bases agree with TRBD2. Germline trimming cut 1 base from V and 3 bases from J; bases unmatched to any gene: 3. In germline, CDR1 is LNHDA, CDR2 SQIVND (reference sequence). This CDR3 region has 15 residues. CDR3 nucleotides: TGTGCCAGTAGTATAGGCGGGAGGGGGAAAGAGACCCAGTACTTC. Translation gives CASSIGGRGKETQYF.

This clone was observed a handful of times. The chain combines TRBV19 with TRBJ1-2; weak D call: TRBD1 (5 bases). Trimming removed 3 bases at V and 5 bases at J, with 13 bases between. The CDR3 length is 14 residues. CDR1 is LNHDA and CDR2 is SQIVND in the germline V gene (reference sequence). In nucleotides, the CDR3 is TGTGCCAGTAGTATCCAGAAGGGGCCTTATGGCTACACCTTC. This encodes CASSIQKGPYGYTF.

The chain is built from TRBV30 and TRBJ1-5; D call uncertain. Deletions cut 2 bases from V and 0 bases from J, with 5 bases between. CDR1 GTSNPN and CDR2 SVGIG come from the germline V gene (reference sequence). This CDR3 has 13 amino acids. Written as DNA, the CDR3 is TGTGCCTGGAGTATAGATAGCAATCAGCCCCAGCATTTT. It encodes CAWSIDSNQPQHF.

The V call is TRBV7-9, the J call TRBJ2-7; TRBD2 might be the D (5 bases). This CDR3 has 14 residues. V was clipped by 3 bases and J by 1 base, with 10 bases between them. The germline CDR1 and CDR2 sequences are SEHNR and FQNEAQ (reference sequence). CDR3 in DNA: TGTGCCAGCAGCTTCCGGGATGTGTCCTACGAGCAGTACTTC. It translates to CASSFRDVSYEQYF.

The chain links TRBV5-6 to TRBJ1-2; tentative D call: TRBD1 (6 bases). Germline V gene data show CDR1 as SGHDT and CDR2 as YYEEEE. V was shortened by 4 bases and J by 6 bases, with 19 bases between the two germline ends. The CDR3 length is 15 residues. This CDR3 is CASSLLNRVSHGYTF. CDR3 nucleotide sequence: TGTGCCAGCAGCCTACTCAACAGGGTCAGTCATGGCTACACCTTC. The variable domain in full, with the rest retrieved from reference TRBV5-6 and TRBJ1-2, is DAGVTQSPTHLIKTRGQQVTLRCSPKSGHDTVSWYQQALGQGPQFIFQYYEEEERQRGNFPDRFSGHQFPNYSSELNVNALLLGDSALYLCASSLLNRVSHGYTFGSGTRLTVV.

V and J are TRBV6-1 and TRBJ2-7; the match to TRBD1 covers 10 bases. The germline V gene encodes CDR1 MNHNS and CDR2 SASEGT. The J segment lost 2 bases and the V segment lost 2 bases, leaving 6 bases of the junction unmatched. This CDR3 is built from 16 residues. The DNA for the CDR3 is TGTGCCAGCAGTGAACCGACGGGACAGGGGCCCTACGAGCAGTACTTC. Amino acids: CASSEPTGQGPYEQYF.

This clone was detected only a few times. Here the CDR3 reads CASSVRDRGRQDEQYF. CDR3 DNA: TGTGCCAGTAGTGTCCGGGACAGGGGGCGCCAGGACGAGCAGTACTTC. This chain connects TRBV19 to TRBJ2-7; 12 bases are a match to TRBD1. Trimming at V came to 5 bases and at J to 5 bases, leaving 10 bases not matched to a gene. The CDR3 covers 16 residues. In germline, CDR1 is LNHDA, CDR2 SQIVND (reference sequence).

This clone was detected a few times. V usage is TRBV19 and J usage is TRBJ1-4, with 7 bases identical to TRBD1. The V gene's germline CDR1 is LNHDA and CDR2 SQIVND (reference sequence). With 3 bases clipped from V and 7 bases from J, the junction kept 8 bases outside the gene matches. The CDR3 covers 15 residues. The CDR3, as DNA: TGTGCCAGTAGTATTTTGACGACAGGGAGTGAAAAACTGTTTTTT. It specifies CASSILTTGSEKLFF.

The rearrangement joins TRBV6-5 to TRBJ1-1, with D maybe TRBD1 (5 bases). Germline loops: CDR1 MNHEY, CDR2 SVGAGI. V was cut by 0 bases and J by 1 base, with 9 bases left in between. CDR3 size: 15 residues. The CDR3: CASSYSTQGNTEAFF. The CDR3 nucleotides read TGTGCCAGCAGTTACTCGACCCAGGGGAACACTGAAGCTTTCTTT.

The rearrangement joins TRBV5-6 to TRBJ1-1; no clear D gene. Germline V gene sequence: CDR1 SGHDT, CDR2 YYEEEE. Trimming shortened V by 0 bases and J by 1 base, and 13 bases separated the two germline ends. The CDR3 has 16 amino acids. The chain's CDR3 is CASSLAWARGNTEAFF. The CDR3, as DNA: TGTGCCAGCAGCTTGGCCTGGGCGCGGGGGAACACTGAAGCTTTCTTT.

The chain recombines TRBV7-8 with TRBJ2-1; 8 nucleotides line up with TRBD1. Germline V lookup: CDR1 SGHVS, CDR2 FQNEAQ. Trimming cost V 5 bases and J 0 bases; bases outside gene matches: 9. The length of the CDR3 is 17 residues. The CDR3 here is CASSRGRDRRSYNEQFF. CDR3 in DNA: TGTGCCAGCAGCCGCGGACGGGACAGGCGCTCCTACAATGAGCAGTTCTTC.

The rearrangement links TRBV7-2 to TRBJ2-1; D remains ambiguous. Germline CDR1 is SGHTA and CDR2 is FQGNSA. This CDR3 contains 14 residues. Trimming left V 3 bases short and J 0 bases short, with 6 bases between. The CDR3 nucleotides are TGTGCCAGCAGCTTTCCCAGCTCCTACAATGAGCAGTTCTTC. This sequence encodes CASSFPSSYNEQFF.

This clone was found a few times. The chain couples TRBV5-6 to TRBJ2-7, with D perhaps TRBD1 (5 bases). V lost 1 base to trimming and J lost 4 bases, with 12 bases between them. CDR3 size: 14 residues. Germline-derived CDR1 and CDR2 are SGHDT and YYEEEE. The CDR3 here is CASSLQGRNYEQYF. As DNA, the CDR3 is TGTGCCAGCAGCTTGCAGGGAAGGAATTACGAGCAGTACTTC.

This clone came up a few times. This chain joins TRBV6-5 and TRBJ2-2, with D perhaps TRBD1 (5 bases). The germline V gene has CDR1 MNHEY and CDR2 SVGAGI. Between the trimmed V and J ends, which lost 7 bases and 1 base, there was a span of 10 bases. This CDR3 has 14 amino acids. CDR3 region: CASTRTRNTGELFF. The CDR3 DNA reads TGTGCCAGCACCCGGACAAGGAACACCGGGGAGCTGTTTTTT.

Points on this clone: One end of the junction varies from germline; a read error may be responsible. The V gene is TRBV7-2, the J gene TRBJ1-5, with TRBD1 matching 7 bases. The CDR3 length is 14 residues. Germline CDR1 SGHTA, CDR2 FQGNSA. The CDR3 region is CASSSTGVIQSQHF. CDR3 coding DNA: TGTGCCAGCAGCTCTACAGGGGTTATTCAGTCCCAGCATTTT.

The rearrangement links TRBV2 to TRBJ1-5, with D possibly TRBD1 on 5 matching bases. The germline V and J ends were trimmed by 6 bases and 5 bases, with 11 bases remaining between them. The CDR3 sequence is 13 residues long. Germline lookup yields CDR1 SNHLY and CDR2 FYNNEI. CDR3 nucleotide sequence: TGTGCCAGCAGGGGGGGTACTTATCAGCCCCAGCATTTT. Protein sequence: CASRGGTYQPQHF.

The chain has TRBV28 and TRBJ1-5; no definite D call. Trimming cost V 2 bases and J 7 bases, with 12 bases left between them. This CDR3 is built from 14 residues. The germline V gene encodes CDR1 MDHEN and CDR2 SYDVKM. The CDR3, as DNA: TGTGCCAGCAGTTTAGAGACGGGGTACCAGCCCCAGCATTTT. Its protein product is CASSLETGYQPQHF.

The chain links TRBV10-1 to TRBJ2-2, with D unresolved. V gave up 8 bases and J gave up 8 bases, with 12 bases separating them. In germline, CDR1 is WNHNN, CDR2 SYGVQD (reference sequence). There are 12 residues in the CDR3. CDR3 sequence (DNA): TGCGCCAGCGTATATTCCAGGGGGGAGCTGTTTTTT. Protein product: CASVYSRGELFF.